The subject of this entry is one TCR beta chain. Its target is unknown. The germline V gene encodes CDR1 LGHNA and CDR2 YNFKEQ. The V end was cut by 0 bases, the J end by 0 bases, with 11 bases between. The CDR3 totals 16 residues. This sample is part of a study of OX40 agonist ivuxolimab in advanced cancers. Whole-study context: Patients' therapy was ivuxolimab, an antibody that acts as an agonist of OX40 (CD134). Findings and caveats of the study: Circulating CD4+ and CD8+ T cells showed clonal expansion by week 6 at 0.1 to 3.0 mg/kg.

Sequencing used immunoSEQ multiplex PCR; TCRdb keeps in-frame clones, though not all of them. The data contain 81,000 or so clones, more than 75% of them singletons. The sequences come from CD4+ or CD8+ T cells sorted from blood, collected in a trial of the OX40 agonist ivuxolimab. The gene calls are TRBV4-2 and TRBJ1-1; perhaps TRBD1 as D (5 bases). The clonotype comes from an adult with an advanced solid tumor such as melanoma, head and neck, liver or kidney cancer. DNA of the CDR3: TGTGCCAGCAGCCAAGATTCAGGGTTGATGAACACTGAAGCTTTCTTT. It is translated as CASSQDSGLMNTEAFF.